This T cell receptor beta chain was profiled in a study of control samples from healthy donors and cancer patients. Clones were read by immunoSEQ multiplex PCR, and TCRdb kept only the in-frame ones, dropping some. The sample shows about 77,000 clones, almost 95% of them seen only once. The sequence was obtained from a woman in her sixties or seventies in good health. The sample comprised blood.

The chain's CDR3 is CASSFRQARTEAFF. The CDR3 DNA reads TGTGCCAGCAGCTTCAGACAGGCCCGCACTGAAGCTTTCTTT. The chain combines TRBV7-2 with TRBJ1-1; weak D call: TRBD1 (6 bases). Germline V gene sequence: CDR1 SGHTA, CDR2 FQGNSA. The CDR3 consists of 14 residues. V lost 3 bases to trimming and J lost 4 bases, with 12 bases between them.